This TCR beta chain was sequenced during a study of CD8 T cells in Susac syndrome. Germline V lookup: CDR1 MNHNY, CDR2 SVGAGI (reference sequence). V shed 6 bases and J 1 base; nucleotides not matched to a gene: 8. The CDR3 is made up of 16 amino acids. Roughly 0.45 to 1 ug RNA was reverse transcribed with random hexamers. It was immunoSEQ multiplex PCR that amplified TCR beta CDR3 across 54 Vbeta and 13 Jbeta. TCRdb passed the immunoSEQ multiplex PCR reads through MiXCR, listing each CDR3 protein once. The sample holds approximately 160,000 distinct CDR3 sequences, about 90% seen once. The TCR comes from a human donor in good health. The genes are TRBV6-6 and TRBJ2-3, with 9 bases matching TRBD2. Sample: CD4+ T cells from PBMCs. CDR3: CASRAYSGRGTDTQYF. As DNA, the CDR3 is TGTGCCAGCAGGGCTTATAGCGGGAGAGGCACAGATACGCAGTATTTT.